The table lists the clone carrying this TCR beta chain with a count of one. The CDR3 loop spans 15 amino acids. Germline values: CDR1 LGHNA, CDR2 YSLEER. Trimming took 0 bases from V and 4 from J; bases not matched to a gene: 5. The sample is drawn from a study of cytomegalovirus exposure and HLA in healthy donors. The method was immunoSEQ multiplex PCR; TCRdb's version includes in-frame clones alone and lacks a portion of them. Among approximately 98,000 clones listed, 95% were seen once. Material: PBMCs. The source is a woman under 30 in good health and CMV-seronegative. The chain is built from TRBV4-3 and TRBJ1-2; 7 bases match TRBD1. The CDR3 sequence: CASSQDRQGSYGYTF. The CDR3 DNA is TGCGCCAGCAGCCAAGATCGACAGGGATCCTATGGCTACACCTTC.